Below, 25 T cell receptor beta chains from the same sample are listed, as sequenced in a study of blood T cell repertoires in COVID-19. Sequencing used immunoSEQ multiplex PCR; TCRdb keeps in-frame clones, though not all of them. The sample shows roughly 140,000 clones, approximately 88% of them seen only once. Material for sequencing was peripheral blood. Source of these receptors: a human donor in a cohort sampled during active COVID-19.

CDR3 in amino acids: CASISLGEMNTEAFF. As DNA, the CDR3 is TGTGCCAGCATCAGCCTCGGGGAAATGAACACTGAAGCTTTCTTT. The V call is TRBV27, the J call TRBJ1-1; no firm D call. CDR1 and CDR2 from the germline V gene are MNHEY and SMNVEV (reference sequence). V was cut by 7 bases and J by 0 bases, with 15 bases left in between. This CDR3 contains 15 residues.

The chain joins TRBV24-1 to TRBJ1-1, with D tentatively TRBD1 (6 bases). The CDR3 loop spans 14 amino acids. V was shortened by 4 bases and J by 7 bases, with 15 bases between the two germline ends. Germline V CDR1 and CDR2: KGHDR, SFDVKD. The CDR3 loop is CATSDAGGRGEAFF. DNA of the CDR3: TGTGCCACCAGTGACGCGGGGGGCAGGGGTGAAGCTTTCTTT.

The chain carries TRBV19 and TRBJ1-5, with D unresolved. This CDR3 spans 15 amino acids. The germline gives CDR1 LNHDA, CDR2 SQIVND (reference sequence). V was cut by 7 bases and J by 0 bases, with 13 bases left in between. The CDR3 loop reads CASNLLPPSNQPQHF. The CDR3, as DNA: TGTGCCAGTAACCTACTACCTCCTAGCAATCAGCCCCAGCATTTT.

This clone was counted a single time. The chain is built from TRBV5-6 and TRBJ1-1; 11 bases agree with TRBD1. Germline lookup yields CDR1 SGHDT and CDR2 YYEEEE. There are 16 residues in the CDR3. The J segment lost 4 bases and the V segment lost 4 bases, leaving 9 bases of the junction unmatched. CDR3 DNA: TGTGCCAGCAGCCCCACCCTCGGGACAGGGGGCACTGAAGCTTTCTTT. Translating gives CASSPTLGTGGTEAFF.

There are a few counts of this clone. This chain links TRBV5-1 with TRBJ2-7; 7 bases are shared with TRBD1. V shed 4 bases, J shed 3 bases, and the junction held 4 bases outside the gene matches. Germline V gene data show CDR1 as SGHRS and CDR2 as YFSETQ. This CDR3 is built from 13 residues. CDR3 nucleotides: TGCGCCAGCAGCCTCCAGGGGGACTACGAGCAGTACTTC. This translates into CASSLQGDYEQYF.

The genes are TRBV10-3 and TRBJ1-2; TRBD1 might be the D (6 bases). This CDR3 is 15 amino acids long. The germline V gene encodes CDR1 ENHRY and CDR2 SYGVKD. Trimming removed 2 bases at V and 5 bases at J, with 15 bases between. CDR3 sequence: CAISERLAGEYGYTF. The CDR3 nucleotides are TGTGCCATCAGTGAGCGTCTGGCAGGGGAATATGGCTACACCTTC.

The V gene is TRBV2, the J gene TRBJ2-7; D call uncertain. CDR3 length equals 15 residues. Germline V gene data show CDR1 as SNHLY and CDR2 as FYNNEI. V was pared by 4 bases and J by 4 bases, with 17 bases between. CDR3 amino acids: CASSALPLTRYEQYF. The CDR3 bases are TGTGCCAGCAGTGCCTTACCCCTAACGAGGTACGAGCAGTACTTC. The whole variable domain, filled in from reference TRBV2 and TRBJ2-7, reads EPEVTQTPSHQVTQMGQEVILRCVPISNHLYFYWYRQILGQKVEFLVSFYNNEISEKSEIFDDQFSVERPDGSNFTLKIRSTKLEDSAMYFCASSALPLTRYEQYFGPGTRLTVT.

The chain combines TRBV6-5 with TRBJ2-5; TRBD2 is a possible D gene (5 bases). The CDR3 runs to 15 residues. The V gene lost 0 bases and the J gene lost 5 bases, with 13 bases spanning the gap. The V gene's germline CDR1 is MNHEY and CDR2 SVGAGI. The CDR3 DNA reads as TGTGCCAGCAGTTACTCGCCGGGAAAAACCGAGACCCAGTACTTC. Its translation is CASSYSPGKTETQYF.

V and J are TRBV9 and TRBJ2-5; 10 bases align to TRBD1. CDR1 and CDR2 (germline): SGDLS, YYNGEE. V gave up 4 bases and J gave up 4 bases; unmatched junction bases: 1. The CDR3 extends over 13 amino acids. The DNA for the CDR3 is TGTGCCAGCAGCTGGGACAGGGGAGAGACCCAGTACTTC. Protein product: CASSWDRGETQYF.

The chain employs TRBV27 and TRBJ1-1; D uncertain. The CDR3 spans 13 residues. Trimming left V 2 bases short and J 0 bases short, with 4 bases between. Germline CDR1 MNHEY, CDR2 SMNVEV (reference sequence). CDR3 DNA sequence: TGTGCCAGCAGTTTACTCCTGAACACTGAAGCTTTCTTT. It translates to CASSLLLNTEAFF.

The chain carries TRBV7-9 and TRBJ1-5; D perhaps matches TRBD1 (6 bases). Between the trimmed V and J ends, which lost 5 bases and 6 bases, there was a span of 14 bases. The CDR3 contains 14 residues. The germline V gene encodes CDR1 SEHNR and CDR2 FQNEAQ (reference sequence). As DNA, the CDR3 is TGTGCCAGCAGCCCAGGGGCTGACAGTCAGCCCCAGCATTTT. Translated: CASSPGADSQPQHF.

The chain is built from TRBV9 and TRBJ1-3; a weak D match, TRBD1 (6 bases). The germline V and J ends were trimmed by 5 bases and 0 bases, with 15 bases remaining between them. The CDR3 covers 16 residues. In germline, CDR1 is SGDLS, CDR2 YYNGEE. CDR3 region: CASSEQRTASGNTIYF. The DNA of the CDR3 is TGTGCCAGCAGTGAACAGCGGACAGCCTCTGGAAACACCATATATTTT.

The chain combines TRBV4-1 with TRBJ2-7, with D possibly being TRBD1 (6 bases). CDR1 is MGHRA, CDR2 YSYEKL, per germline. Trimming pared 0 bases from V and 5 bases from J, leaving 11 bases between. This CDR3 has 14 amino acids. The CDR3 sequence: CASSQEGGTDEQYF. The CDR3 DNA reads as TGCGCCAGCAGCCAAGAAGGGGGTACGGACGAGCAGTACTTC.

V gene TRBV12-3 or TRBV12-4 combines with J gene TRBJ1-5; TRBD1 agrees at 8 bases. The CDR3 totals 13 residues. The ends lost 8 bases at V and 5 bases at J; junction bases unmatched: 5. In nucleotides, the CDR3 is TGTGCCAGCGCTGACAGGGGTGATCAGCCCCAGCATTTT. Amino acids: CASADRGDQPQHF.

The chain links TRBV10-1 to TRBJ1-5, with D possibly matching TRBD1 (6 bases). The CDR3 sequence is 13 residues long. Trimming stripped 7 bases from V and 4 bases from J, with 11 bases between. Germline lookup yields CDR1 WNHNN and CDR2 SYGVQD (reference sequence). Here the CDR3 DNA reads TGCGCCAGCAATCGACAGGATAATCAGCCCCAGCATTTT. It encodes CASNRQDNQPQHF.

The chain links TRBV7-8 to TRBJ2-7; 7 nucleotides line up with TRBD2. The germline CDR1 and CDR2 sequences are SGHVS and FQNEAQ. V shed 5 bases, J shed 0 bases, and the junction held 10 bases outside the gene matches. The CDR3 covers 16 residues. The CDR3 is CASSPTSGTGSYEQYF. Here the CDR3 DNA reads TGTGCCAGCAGCCCAACGAGCGGGACGGGCTCCTACGAGCAGTACTTC.

This chain uses TRBV3-1 (or the pseudogene TRBV3-2) with TRBJ1-3; D is undetermined. V was pared by 1 base and J by 6 bases, with 16 bases between. This CDR3 has 16 amino acids. Germline-derived CDR1 and CDR2 are LGHDT and YNNKEL (reference sequence). The CDR3: CASSQGNGLWENTIYF. CDR3 nucleotides: TGTGCCAGCAGCCAAGGAAATGGACTCTGGGAAAACACCATATATTTT.

J is TRBJ2-1 and V is TRBV7-3; D perhaps matches TRBD2 (6 bases). Germline V lookup: CDR1 SGHTA, CDR2 FQGTGA. The CDR3 length is 15 residues. V lost 5 bases to trimming and J lost 0 bases, with 11 bases between them. CDR3 region: CASSLLGSSYNEQFF. The DNA for the CDR3 is TGTGCCAGCAGCCTCCTCGGGAGCTCCTACAATGAGCAGTTCTTC. The variable domain in full, with the rest retrieved from reference TRBV7-3 and TRBJ2-1, is GAGVSQTPSNKVTEKGKYVELRCDPISGHTALYWYRQSLGQGPEFLIYFQGTGAADDSGLPNDRFFAVRPEGSVSTLKIQRTERGDSAVYLCASSLLGSSYNEQFFGPGTRLTVL.

The chain employs TRBV6-1 and TRBJ2-3, with 7 bases that match TRBD1. Germline V gene lookup returns CDR1 MNHNS and CDR2 SASEGT. V shed 0 bases, J shed 7 bases, and the junction held 10 bases outside the gene matches. This CDR3 is 16 amino acids long. CDR3 DNA: TGTGCCAGCAGTGAAGCTAGGGGGCCCATTGGGAATACGCAGTATTTT. Translating it yields CASSEARGPIGNTQYF.

V is TRBV19 and J is TRBJ2-5; 7 bases line up with TRBD1. From germline, CDR1 is LNHDA and CDR2 SQIVND (reference sequence). The V segment lost 5 bases and the J segment 4 bases; nucleotides outside the gene matches: 4. The CDR3 consists of 13 residues. Written as DNA, the CDR3 is TGTGCCAGTAGTCCGACAGGGTTAGAGACCCAGTACTTC. Protein: CASSPTGLETQYF.

This clone has more than one count but fewer than ten. The J gene is TRBJ2-7, the V gene TRBV27; 7 nucleotides line up with TRBD1. V lost 4 bases to trimming and J lost 5 bases; unmatched junction nucleotides: 5. This CDR3 has 13 amino acids. The germline gives CDR1 MNHEY, CDR2 SMNVEV (reference sequence). CDR3: CASSSYRGHEQYF. The CDR3 DNA is TGTGCCAGCAGTTCCTACAGGGGCCACGAGCAGTACTTC.

V usage is TRBV29-1 and J usage is TRBJ2-3; 9 bases line up with TRBD2. Germline V gene data show CDR1 as SQVTM and CDR2 as ANQGSEA. The CDR3 runs 16 residues. After removal of 5 bases from V and 5 bases from J, the junction contained 14 bases not matched to a gene. CDR3 amino acids: CSVHTGQRGAKDTQYF. CDR3 coding DNA: TGCAGCGTTCACACCGGCCAGCGGGGGGCCAAAGATACGCAGTATTTT.

V and J are TRBV24-1 and TRBJ2-1, with D perhaps matching TRBD1 (6 bases). V dropped 9 bases and J dropped 2 bases, with 16 bases sitting between them. The CDR3 spans 15 residues. Germline V gene data show CDR1 as KGHDR and CDR2 as SFDVKD. Written as DNA, the CDR3 is TGTGCCACCCTGGACAGCCTAGATCCCTACAATGAGCAGTTCTTC. Its protein product is CATLDSLDPYNEQFF.

The chain links TRBV7-9 to TRBJ2-5, with D possibly being TRBD1 (5 bases). V gave up 3 bases and J gave up 4 bases, with 15 bases separating them. This CDR3 spans 15 amino acids. In germline, CDR1 is SEHNR, CDR2 FQNEAQ (reference sequence). This CDR3 is CASSFGKGWVETQYF. DNA for the CDR3: TGTGCCAGCAGCTTTGGCAAGGGGTGGGTAGAGACCCAGTACTTC.

This sequence joins TRBV27 and TRBJ2-1; the match to TRBD1 covers 7 bases. The V gene end was trimmed by 6 bases and the J gene end by 6 bases; junction bases not matched to a gene: 2. The CDR3 length is 12 residues. CDR1 is MNHEY and CDR2 is SMNVEV in the germline V gene (reference sequence). The DNA of the CDR3 is TGTGCCAGCAGGGGACAGAGCAATGAGCAGTTCTTC. It is translated as CASRGQSNEQFF.